The rows below give T cell receptor beta chains drawn from one sample of a study of shared clonotypes between healthy human individuals. Libraries were prepared by immunoSEQ multiplex PCR; TCRdb keeps only in-frame clonotypes and omits some of them. The sample records about 1 million clones, around 74% being singletons. Sequencing was performed on memory CD4+ T cells sorted from blood. The receptors here all came from a man between 18 and 35 years old in good health. Each CDR3 is given with its conserved first and last residue. The D gene is left open where the match is weak. Only part of the rows carry a size: once, few, many, or a class if the clone is expanded.

>TRBJ2-5|TRBD2|NA|TRBV11-1
TGTGCCAGCAGCCTAACCTTAACGGGGGGGCACGAGACCCAGTACTTC
CASSLTLTGGHETQYF
>TRBJ1-5|NA|NA|TRBV4-1
TGCGCCAGCAGCCAAGATGGACAGCTGAGGGAGCCCCAGCATTTT
CASSQDGQLREPQHF
>TRBJ2-1|TRBD2|once|TRBV7-2
TGTGCCAGCAGCTCTGCTTTGCCTAGCGGATACAATGAGCAGTTCTTC
CASSSALPSGYNEQFF
>TRBJ1-5|NA|NA|TRBV2
TGTGCCAGCAGCGCCAGGGACGGCTTCAATCAGCCCCAGCATTTT
CASSARDGFNQPQHF
>TRBJ2-7|NA|NA|TRBV11-2
TGTGCCAGCAGCTTCGACAGCTACGAGCAGTACTTC
CASSFDSYEQYF
>TRBJ1-5|NA|NA|TRBV19
TGTGCCAGTAGTATTAGTGGAGAGCCACGGAGGCCCCAGCATTTT
CASSISGEPRRPQHF
>TRBJ2-7|TRBD1|NA|TRBV9
TGTGCCAGCAGCGTAGGTTTAGGACAGGGACACGAGCAGTACTTC
CASSVGLGQGHEQYF
>TRBJ1-5|NA|NA|TRBV27
TGTGCCAGCAGTTGGGGGGCAGGCAATCAGCCCCAGCATTTT
CASSWGAGNQPQHF
>TRBJ2-2|TRBD1|NA|TRBV5-1
TGCGCCAGCAGAGTCGGGACAGCCATCAACACCGGGGAGCTGTTTTTT
CASRVGTAINTGELFF
>TRBJ2-5|NA|NA|TRBV19
TGTGCCAGTAGTCTCGACTTGCGGGAGACCCAGTACTTC
CASSLDLRETQYF
>TRBJ2-1|TRBD2|NA|TRBV6-1
TGTGCCAGCAGTAGAGGACTAGCATTTGAGCAGTTCTTC
CASSRGLAFEQFF
>TRBJ2-1|NA|NA|TRBV7-9
TGTGCCAGCAGCTTAGCGTCTACGGGTAACAATGAGCAGTTCTTC
CASSLASTGNNEQFF
>TRBJ2-3|TRBD1|NA|TRBV7-8
TGTGCCAGCAGCTTAGCCGAAAGGGGGCGCGGGGATACGCAGTATTTT
CASSLAERGRGDTQYF
>TRBJ2-3|TRBD2|NA|TRBV5-1
TGCGCCAGCAGCTTCAGCGGGAGGGCCTCAGATACGCAGTATTTT
CASSFSGRASDTQYF
>TRBJ2-7|NA|few|TRBV7-2
TGTGCCAGCAGCAAGGGGGACGGCTACGAGCAGTACTTC
CASSKGDGYEQYF
>TRBJ2-2|NA|once|TRBV7-6
TGTGCCAGCAGCTTAGGGGGGACCGGGGAGCTGTTTTTT
CASSLGGTGELFF
>TRBJ2-7|TRBD1|NA|TRBV7-9
TGTGCCAGCAGCTTCGGACAGGGGTACGAGCAGTACTTC
CASSFGQGYEQYF
>TRBJ2-7|NA|NA|TRBV5-6
TGTGCCAGCAGTATGTGGGCGAACGAGCAGTACTTC
CASSMWANEQYF
>TRBJ1-2|TRBD1|few|TRBV6-1
TGTGCCAGCAGGGGACAGTCCAACTATGGCTACACCTTC
CASRGQSNYGYTF
>TRBJ1-3|NA|NA|TRBV28
TGTGCCAGCAATACCGGTTCTGGAAACACCATATATTTT
CASNTGSGNTIYF
>TRBJ2-5|NA|NA|TRBV5-4
TGTGCCAGCAGCCGGGACTCCCTTGAGACCCAGTACTTC
CASSRDSLETQYF
>TRBJ1-2|TRBD1|many|TRBV6-5
TGTGCCACGATCCGGACAGGAGGGGTATGGGGCTACACCTTC
CATIRTGGVWGYTF
>TRBJ1-3|NA|few|TRBV10-3
TGTGCCATCAGTGAGTCTACAGGGGGAAACACCATATATTTT
CAISESTGGNTIYF
>TRBJ2-1|NA|NA|TRBV6-6
TGTGCCAGCAGTTACGGTAGCGGAGCCTACAATGAGCAGTTCTTC
CASSYGSGAYNEQFF
>TRBJ2-1|NA|NA|TRBV5-1
TGCGCCAGCAGCTTTTATGGCAATGAGCAGTTCTTC
CASSFYGNEQFF
>TRBJ2-5|TRBD1|NA|TRBV2
TGTGCCAGCAGTGGACAGGGGATAGTGGGAGAGACCCAGTACTTC
CASSGQGIVGETQYF
>TRBJ2-5|TRBD1|NA|TRBV25-1
TGTGCCAGCTCCCCGACCGGCCGGGACAGGGAAAATACCCAGTACTTC
CASSPTGRDRENTQYF
>TRBJ1-3|NA|NA|TRBV7-9
TGTGCCAGCAGCTTGCGGGCGCCGGCAAACACCATATATTTT
CASSLRAPANTIYF
>TRBJ2-2|TRBD2|NA|TRBV6-1
TGTGCCAGCCTAACCAGACTAGCGACCGGGGAGCTGTTTTTT
CASLTRLATGELFF
>TRBJ2-7|NA|NA|TRBV7-2
TGTGCCAGCAGCTTCATCGACGGGTCCTACGAGCAGTACTTC
CASSFIDGSYEQYF
>TRBJ2-5|NA|NA|TRBV30
TGTGCCTGGAGTGTACGTTCAGGGGGAGGAGAGACCCAGTACTTC
CAWSVRSGGGETQYF
>TRBJ1-1|NA|NA|TRBV21-1
TGTGCCAGCAGCAAAGGCACAGGGAACTTTTTCACTGAAGCTTTCTTT
CASSKGTGNFFTEAFF
>TRBJ2-1|NA|few|TRBV5-4
TGTGCCAGCCGACTCCTCAATGAGCAGTTCTTC
CASRLLNEQFF
>TRBJ1-4|NA|NA|TRBV10-3
TGTGCCACCATGGGGGGATTTAATGAAAAACTGTTTTTT
CATMGGFNEKLFF
>TRBJ2-5|NA|few|TRBV14
TGTGCCAGCAGTCAATACAGCAAACAAGAGACCCAGTACTTC
CASSQYSKQETQYF
>TRBJ2-1|NA|NA|TRBV29-1
TGCAGCGCAACTAGCTCCTACAATGAGCAGTTCTTC
CSATSSYNEQFF
>TRBJ2-3|NA|few|TRBV28
TGTGCCAGCACCTTGAGCGGGCCGGGGCAAAGGACAGATACGCAGTATTTT
CASTLSGPGQRTDTQYF
>TRBJ2-3|NA|NA|TRBV25-1
TGTGCCAGCAGTGATCCGGCAGAGAGCACAGATACGCAGTATTTT
CASSDPAESTDTQYF
>TRBJ2-3|NA|NA|TRBV7-9
TGTGCCAGCAGCTACGAAGATACGCAGTATTTT
CASSYEDTQYF
>TRBJ1-6|TRBD1|NA|TRBV15
TGTGCCACCAGCAGGCTGCCCGGACAGGGTAATTCACCCCTCCACTTT
CATSRLPGQGNSPLHF
>TRBJ1-5|TRBD1|NA|TRBV2
TGTGCCAGCAGGGCACAGGGGGTAAGCAATCAGCCCCAGCATTTT
CASRAQGVSNQPQHF
>TRBJ1-4|TRBD1|NA|TRBV2
TGTGCCAGCAGTGGACAGGGGCGATCTAATGAAAAACTGTTTTTT
CASSGQGRSNEKLFF
>TRBJ2-5|NA|NA|TRBV27
TGTGCCAGCAGTGTGGGGACCGGGAAGGGGGAGACCCAGTACTTC
CASSVGTGKGETQYF
>TRBJ1-6|NA|NA|TRBV19
TGTGCCAGTAGTATACTCGAGGGTGGTAGTAATTCACCCCTCCACTTT
CASSILEGGSNSPLHF
>TRBJ2-7|NA|NA|TRBV11-2
TGTGCCAGCAGCTTAGCATGGGGGGCCTCCTACGAGCAGTACTTC
CASSLAWGASYEQYF
>TRBJ2-7|NA|NA|TRBV5-1
TGCGCCAGCAGCTTGAACCAAGGCTACGAGCAGTACTTC
CASSLNQGYEQYF
>TRBJ2-3|NA|few|TRBV9
TGTGCCAGCAGCGTGATCGGAGATACGCAGTATTTT
CASSVIGDTQYF
>TRBJ2-6|NA|NA|TRBV6-1
TGTGCCAGCAGAAGCGCGGGCTCTGGGGCCAACGTCCTGACTTTC
CASRSAGSGANVLTF
>TRBJ1-6|TRBD1|few|TRBV30
TGTGCCTGGAACAGGGGGGAAACCTATAATTCACCCCTCCACTTT
CAWNRGETYNSPLHF
>TRBJ2-2|TRBD2|NA|TRBV19
TGTGCCAGTAGTTTCAAGGGACTAGCGGGAGGATACACCGGGGAGCTGTTTTTT
CASSFKGLAGGYTGELFF
>TRBJ2-7|TRBD2|NA|TRBV6-5
TGTGCCAGCAGAAGACTAGCGGGAGGGCCCAACGAGCAGTACTTC
CASRRLAGGPNEQYF
>TRBJ2-6|NA|NA|TRBV5-1
TGCGCCAGCAGCTTGGAGGCGTTCTCTGGGGCCAACGTCCTGACTTTC
CASSLEAFSGANVLTF
>TRBJ2-2|NA|NA|TRBV18
TGTGCCAGCTCAGGGGGCACCGGGGAGCTGTTTTTT
CASSGGTGELFF